The 16 T cell receptor beta chains reported below all come from one sample, sequenced in a study of blood T cell repertoires in COVID-19 (dated by TCRdb to the early 2020s). Libraries were built with the immunoSEQ multiplex PCR assay. Imported from immuneACCESS, the table was reduced by TCRdb to in-frame sequences with V and J called. These copies leave out some clones; in studies compared against another copy, an unresolved V gene accounts for under half, and the cause of the remainder is not known. This sample holds a few hundred thousand clones; almost 90% were observed only once. The leading ten clones occupy 2% to 2.5% of the sample. The sequenced sample consisted of peripheral blood. The origin of the receptors is a woman between 55 and 75 years old with COVID-19, enrolled during active disease.

The chain has TRBV6-5 and TRBJ2-7, with D perhaps matching TRBD2 (5 bases). This CDR3 contains 13 residues. V was trimmed by 6 bases and J by 2 bases, leaving 11 bases between them. Per germline, CDR1 MNHEY and CDR2 SVGAGI. CDR3 DNA sequence: TGTGCCAGCAGCCGGGATTTCACCTACGAGCAGTACTTC. Encoded protein: CASSRDFTYEQYF.

The chain employs TRBV19 and TRBJ1-3, with D tentatively TRBD1 (5 bases). The CDR3 contains 14 residues. Germline V gene lookup returns CDR1 LNHDA and CDR2 SQIVND (reference sequence). Trimming took 0 bases from V and 3 from J, leaving 6 bases between them. The DNA of the CDR3 is TGTGCCAGTAGTATAGAAGGGGTTGGAAACACCATATATTTT. Translated: CASSIEGVGNTIYF. Full variable domain (rest looked up from reference TRBV19 and TRBJ1-3): DGGITQSPKYLFRKEGQNVTLSCEQNLNHDAMYWYRQDPGQGLRLIYYSQIVNDFQKGDIAEGYSVSREKKESFPLTVTSAQKNPTAFYLCASSIEGVGNTIYFGEGSWLTVV.

This chain links TRBV19 with TRBJ2-5, with 9 bases lining up with TRBD1. Germline CDR1 LNHDA, CDR2 SQIVND (reference sequence). V lost 4 bases to trimming and J lost 5 bases; unmatched junction nucleotides: 8. There are 15 residues in the CDR3. The CDR3 loop is CASSTAQGAGETQYF. The CDR3 DNA is TGTGCCAGTAGTACTGCACAGGGGGCCGGGGAGACCCAGTACTTC.

The chain is built from TRBV6-4 and TRBJ2-1; D is perhaps TRBD2 (7 bases). V was trimmed by 2 bases and J by 11 bases, leaving 16 bases between them. Germline-derived CDR1 and CDR2 are MRHNA and SNTAGT. The CDR3 runs 14 residues. CDR3 DNA sequence: TGTGCCAGCAGTGACCGCGGGGGCCCTCACAAGCAGTTCTTC. Its protein product is CASSDRGGPHKQFF.

The V gene is TRBV20-1, the J gene TRBJ2-1, with D unresolved. Germline values: CDR1 DFQATT, CDR2 SNEGSKA (reference sequence). The CDR3 loop spans 11 amino acids. Trimming took 8 bases from V and 3 from J, leaving 8 bases between them. Written as DNA, the CDR3 is TGCAGTTCCGGGTACTACAATGAGCAGTTCTTC. Residues: CSSGYYNEQFF.

The rearrangement links TRBV18 to TRBJ1-5; the match to TRBD1 covers 9 bases. The CDR3 spans 14 residues. With 6 bases clipped from V and 6 bases from J, the junction kept 6 bases outside the gene matches. Germline V gene lookup returns CDR1 KGHSH and CDR2 LQKENI. The CDR3, as DNA: TGTGCCAGCTCCCCAGGACAGGGGATTCAGCCCCAGCATTTT. Its translation: CASSPGQGIQPQHF.

This clone showed up just once. The rearrangement joins TRBV24-1 to TRBJ1-5; 9 nucleotides match TRBD1. Unmatched junction bases numbered 8, after V lost 0 bases and J lost 3 bases. In germline, CDR1 is KGHDR, CDR2 SFDVKD. This CDR3 is built from 18 residues. The CDR3 coding sequence is TGTGCCACCAGTGATTTGCACAGGACAGGGGACAACAATCAGCCCCAGCATTTT. It is translated as CATSDLHRTGDNNQPQHF.

The count of this clone is one. This chain connects TRBV19 to TRBJ1-1; possibly TRBD1 for D (5 bases). The ends were cut back, 5 bases at V and 4 bases at J, with 14 bases in the middle. This CDR3 has 14 amino acids. In germline, CDR1 is LNHDA, CDR2 SQIVND (reference sequence). The CDR3 sequence: CASSPMLGGTEAFF. CDR3 coding DNA: TGTGCCAGTAGTCCGATGTTGGGGGGCACTGAAGCTTTCTTT.

This clone is a singleton in its sample. This sequence joins TRBV4-1 and TRBJ2-5; the match to TRBD2 covers 9 bases. Germline V gives CDR1 MGHRA, CDR2 YSYEKL. The CDR3 sequence is 18 residues long. J lost 2 bases, V lost 2 bases, and 12 bases had no gene match. CDR3 sequence reads: CASSQRVLAGPLQETQYF. CDR3 nucleotides: TGCGCCAGCAGCCAACGCGTGCTAGCGGGGCCACTACAAGAGACCCAGTACTTC.

This chain connects TRBV4-1 to TRBJ1-6; D remains unclear. Germline CDR1 is MGHRA and CDR2 is YSYEKL. Trimming took off 1 base at V and 11 bases at J, with 15 bases between the two ends. CDR3 length: 15 amino acids. This chain's CDR3 is CASSQAGPINPPLHF. The CDR3 region has the DNA TGCGCCAGCAGCCAAGCAGGCCCGATCAATCCACCCCTCCACTTT.

V and J are TRBV7-2 and TRBJ2-7; 13 bases agree with TRBD2. The CDR3 runs to 15 residues. The V gene's germline CDR1 is SGHTA and CDR2 FQGNSA. J lost 1 base, V lost 5 bases, and 2 bases had no gene match. The CDR3: CASSATSGGSYEQYF. CDR3 nucleotide sequence: TGTGCCAGCAGCGCGACTAGCGGGGGGTCCTACGAGCAGTACTTC. Filled out from reference TRBV7-2 and TRBJ2-7, the complete variable domain reads GAGVSQSPSNKVTEKGKDVELRCDPISGHTALYWYRQSLGQGLEFLIYFQGNSAPDKSGLPSDRFSAERTGGSVSTLTIQRTQQEDSAVYLCASSATSGGSYEQYFGPGTRLTVT.

The rearrangement links TRBV11-2 to TRBJ1-1, with D uncertain. This CDR3 has 14 residues. V was shortened by 4 bases and J by 2 bases, with 11 bases between the two germline ends. Per germline, CDR1 SGHAT and CDR2 FQNNGV. In nucleotides, the CDR3 is TGTGCCAGCAGCTCAGATACGGGAAACACTGAAGCTTTCTTT. Translating gives CASSSDTGNTEAFF.

This chain links TRBV4-2 with TRBJ2-2, with D perhaps TRBD2 (6 bases). This CDR3 is 16 amino acids long. Germline CDR1 is LGHNA and CDR2 is YNFKEQ. The V and J ends lost 8 bases and 2 bases respectively, with 18 bases between them. CDR3 sequence reads: CASGGSRQHNTGELFF. CDR3 nucleotide sequence: TGTGCCAGCGGAGGGAGCCGACAGCACAACACCGGGGAGCTGTTTTTT.

This clone was seen once. The chain recombines TRBV5-4 with TRBJ2-5; D may be TRBD2 (6 bases). The CDR3 length is 13 residues. CDR1 SGHNT and CDR2 YYREEE come from the germline V gene (reference sequence). Trimming cost V 3 bases and J 5 bases, with 11 bases left between them. The CDR3: CASSSGSLETQYF. CDR3 DNA sequence: TGTGCCAGCAGCTCCGGGAGTCTCGAGACCCAGTACTTC. The full variable domain, with the rest looked up from reference TRBV5-4 and TRBJ2-5, is ETGVTQSPTHLIKTRGQQVTLRCSSQSGHNTVSWYQQALGQGPQFIFQYYREEENGRGNFPPRFSGLQFPNYSSELNVNALELDDSALYLCASSSGSLETQYFGPGTRLLVL.

The chain combines TRBV11-2 with TRBJ2-5, with 8 bases identical to TRBD2. The CDR3 runs 16 residues. J was trimmed by 1 base and V by 3 bases; bases with no gene match: 7. Germline CDR1 reads SGHAT; CDR2 reads FQNNGV. CDR3 DNA sequence: TGTGCCAGCAGCTTGGAGGCTAGCGGGTTCCAAGAGACCCAGTACTTC. This sequence encodes CASSLEASGFQETQYF.

The chain joins TRBV11-3 to TRBJ2-3; 7 nucleotides align to TRBD1. This CDR3 is 17 amino acids long. Germline CDR1 reads SGHNT; CDR2 reads YENEEA. J gave up 0 bases and V 3 bases, and 9 bases lay outside the gene matches. In DNA form, the CDR3 reads TGTGCCAGCAGCTTCCGACAGGGATACACTAGCACAGATACGCAGTATTTT. Translated: CASSFRQGYTSTDTQYF.